The rows below give T cell receptor beta chains drawn from one sample of a study of shared clonotypes between healthy human individuals. Measured with immunoSEQ multiplex PCR; TCRdb has only the in-frame clones, and not every one. The table has over 750,000 clones, 90% to 97% seen once. The sample comprised naive CD8+ T cells sorted from blood. The origin of the receptors is a man aged 25 to 40 in good health. CDR3s include the opening cysteine and the closing phenylalanine or tryptophan. D genes are given only for firm matches. Clone size, where shown, is once, few, many, or a class for clones that have expanded.

v_gene	d_gene	abundance	len	j_gene	CDR3nt	CDR3aa
TRBV2	.	.	13	TRBJ2-7	TGTGCCAGCAGTGAATCTATCCAGTACGAGCAGTACTTC	CASSESIQYEQYF
TRBV5-1	TRBD2	.	15	TRBJ2-7	TGCGCCAGCAGCCCCGCTAGCGGGAACTCCTACGAGCAGTACTTC	CASSPASGNSYEQYF
TRBV29-1	.	.	15	TRBJ2-7	TGCAGCGTTGAGGGGCTAGCGCTGGAACCCTACGAGCAGTACTTC	CSVEGLALEPYEQYF
TRBV5-4	TRBD2	.	13	TRBJ2-7	TGTGCCAGCAGCTTGGAGAGCGGGGACGAGCAGTACTTC	CASSLESGDEQYF
TRBV5-7	.	once	16	TRBJ2-2	TGTGCCAGCAGCTTGGCCGGGACGGGGAACACCGGGGAGCTGTTTTTT	CASSLAGTGNTGELFF
TRBV2	.	.	13	TRBJ2-7	TGTGCCAGCAGTTTGGGGTGGACATCCGAGCAGTACTTC	CASSLGWTSEQYF
TRBV5-5	TRBD2	.	16	TRBJ2-7	TGTGCCAGCAGCTTAGTAAGCGGGGGGAATGTCTACGAGCAGTACTTC	CASSLVSGGNVYEQYF
TRBV5-8	TRBD2	few	19	TRBJ2-3	TGTGCCAGCAGCTTGTCGTCAGGGGCCCTAGCGGGAGGCAAAGATACGCAGTATTTT	CASSLSSGALAGGKDTQYF
TRBV7-6	.	.	14	TRBJ2-7	TGTGCCAGTGAGACTCCGAACGGACACTACGAGCAGTACTTC	CASETPNGHYEQYF
TRBV4-3	.	.	13	TRBJ2-3	TGCGCCAGCAGCCAAGGTGGATCAGATACGCAGTATTTT	CASSQGGSDTQYF
TRBV28	TRBD1	.	18	TRBJ2-6	TGTGCCAGCAGCGCGCCGGGACAGCCTTTCTCTGGGGCCAACGTCCTGACTTTC	CASSAPGQPFSGANVLTF
TRBV4-1	.	.	13	TRBJ2-1	TGCGCCAGCAGCCAGGGACAAACTAATGAGCAGTTCTTC	CASSQGQTNEQFF
TRBV18	.	.	15	TRBJ2-7	TGTGCCAGCTCACCCGCTAGGGGCGCCAGATACGAGCAGTACTTC	CASSPARGARYEQYF
TRBV29-1	TRBD2	.	15	TRBJ2-7	TGCAGCGTTGAGGGAGGGACTAGCGGGAGGTCCGAGCAGTACTTC	CSVEGGTSGRSEQYF
TRBV5-1	TRBD1	.	17	TRBJ2-7	TGCGCCAGCAGCTTACAAAGCCGGGACAGGGGGCTCTACGAGCAGTACTTC	CASSLQSRDRGLYEQYF
TRBV30	.	.	16	TRBJ1-3	TGTGCCTGGGACCGACCGGGACATTTAGGAGGAAACACCATATATTTT	CAWDRPGHLGGNTIYF
TRBV20-1	.	few	11	TRBJ2-7	TGCAGTGCTAGAGATATCTACGAGCAGTACTTC	CSARDIYEQYF
TRBV30	TRBD2	.	16	TRBJ2-1	TGTGCCTGGAGTGTACTGGTAGCGGGAATTGTCGATGAGCAGTTCTTC	CAWSVLVAGIVDEQFF
TRBV11-1	.	once	13	TRBJ2-5	TGTGCCAGCAGCTTTGGCTCCATGGAGACCCAGTACTTC	CASSFGSMETQYF
TRBV4-1	TRBD1	.	18	TRBJ2-5	TGCGCCAGCAGCCAAATAGCTCTGACAGGGTATGACCAAGAGACCCAGTACTTC	CASSQIALTGYDQETQYF
TRBV21-1	.	.	18	TRBJ2-7	TGTGCCAGCAGCAATCTGCGAAATAACAGGTGTCATTCCTACGAGCAGTACTTC	CASSNLRNNRCHSYEQYF
TRBV5-1	TRBD1	.	14	TRBJ2-7	TGCGCCAGCAGCCCTGGACAGGGTGTCCACGAGCAGTACTTC	CASSPGQGVHEQYF
TRBV28	TRBD2	.	15	TRBJ2-7	TGTGCCAGCAGTTTGAAGGAAGTAGCGGGAGACGAGCAGTACTTC	CASSLKEVAGDEQYF
TRBV9	TRBD2	.	15	TRBJ2-3	TGTGCCAGCAGCGGGACTAGCGGGAGTACAGATACGCAGTATTTT	CASSGTSGSTDTQYF
TRBV5-6	.	.	13	TRBJ2-7	TGTGCCAGCAGCATCGACAGCGGACGGGAGCAGTACTTC	CASSIDSGREQYF
TRBV30	.	once	15	TRBJ2-7	TGTGCCTGGAGTGTACTGGGGGGAGCTGACTACGAGCAGTACTTC	CAWSVLGGADYEQYF
TRBV11-2	TRBD2	.	17	TRBJ2-2	TGTGCCAGCAGCTTGGGCAGACTAGCGGGAGTCTCCGGGGAGCTGTTTTTT	CASSLGRLAGVSGELFF
TRBV29-1	.	.	15	TRBJ2-2	TGCAGCGTTGAAGATCTCGGGGGGAACACCGGGGAGCTGTTTTTT	CSVEDLGGNTGELFF
TRBV5-1	TRBD2	once	14	TRBJ2-3	TGCGCCAGCAGGACTAGCGGAAACACAGATACGCAGTATTTT	CASRTSGNTDTQYF
TRBV7-9	.	.	15	TRBJ1-2	TGTGCCAGCAGCCCGTCCCCCCAAGCCGCGGAGGGCTACACCTTC	CASSPSPQAAEGYTF
TRBV19	.	.	13	TRBJ2-1	TGTGCCAGCTCTAATAAAGGACTCTACTTCATGGTCTTC	CASSNKGLYFMVF
TRBV7-2	TRBD2	once	14	TRBJ2-7	TGTGCCAGCAGCACGGGAGGGCTAGCCTACGAGCAGTACTTC	CASSTGGLAYEQYF
TRBV4-1	.	.	14	TRBJ2-3	TGCGCCAGCAGCCAAGAGGGCTCCACAGATACGCAGTATTTT	CASSQEGSTDTQYF
TRBV6-6	TRBD2	.	16	TRBJ2-5	TGTGCCAGCAGTTACGCACTAGCGGGAGGTGGGGAGACCCAGTACTTC	CASSYALAGGGETQYF
TRBV4-1	.	.	15	TRBJ1-3	TGCGCCAGCAGCCAAGATAGGTTAGAGGGAAACACCATATATTTT	CASSQDRLEGNTIYF
TRBV30	.	few	13	TRBJ2-1	TGTGCCTGGAGTGAGGGCAGCAGCAATGAGCAGTTCTTC	CAWSEGSSNEQFF
TRBV4-1	.	.	13	TRBJ1-2	TGCGCCAGCAGCCAAGTAACAGGGTATGGCTACACCTTC	CASSQVTGYGYTF
TRBV9	TRBD1	.	14	TRBJ1-1	TGTGCCAGCACTCCTGGGACAGGGGGCTTTAAAGCTTTCTTT	CASTPGTGGFKAFF
TRBV11-2	.	.	18	TRBJ1-1	TGTGCCAGCAGCTTAGATGGGGCCCAGGAACCCATGAACACTGAAGCTTTCTTT	CASSLDGAQEPMNTEAFF
TRBV19	.	.	15	TRBJ2-7	TGTGCCACCAAGGCGCGGGACTCTACCCTCTACGAGCAGTACTTC	CATKARDSTLYEQYF
TRBV7-3	.	.	15	TRBJ2-2	TGTGCCAGCAGCTTTACAGGAGCAAACACCGGGGAGCTGTTTTTT	CASSFTGANTGELFF
TRBV25-1	TRBD1	.	18	TRBJ2-7	TGTGCCAGCAGTGAAGGAGTGAGGACAGGGGGCGACTCGTACGAGCAGTACTTC	CASSEGVRTGGDSYEQYF
TRBV27	.	.	17	TRBJ2-1	TGTGCCAGCAGTTTAATGATACAGAGTCCGAGCAGTGGTGAGCAGTTCTTC	CASSLMIQSPSSGEQFF
TRBV29-1	TRBD2	.	15	TRBJ2-7	TGCAGCGTTGTGCTTGGGGGAACTAGCGGATACGAGCAGTACTTC	CSVVLGGTSGYEQYF
TRBV7-6	TRBD2	.	15	TRBJ2-7	TGTGCCAGCAGCTTAGTTCGCGGGAGAGACTACGAGCAGTACTTC	CASSLVRGRDYEQYF
TRBV7-9	.	.	13	TRBJ1-3	TGTGCCAGCAGCCCAGGGGCTGGAAACACCATATATTTT	CASSPGAGNTIYF
TRBV6-6	.	.	15	TRBJ2-3	TGTGCCAGCAGAGGTGGCGCAGACGGGTCAGGTACGCAGTATTTT	CASRGGADGSGTQYF
TRBV5-6	.	once	15	TRBJ2-7	TGTGCCAGCAGCTTAGTAAGTGGGCTCGCCTACGAGCAGTACTTC	CASSLVSGLAYEQYF
TRBV5-1	TRBD1	.	18	TRBJ2-1	TGCGCCAGCAGCCTAAGACAGGGTGGGTATAACTCCTACAATGAGCAGTTCTTC	CASSLRQGGYNSYNEQFF
TRBV2	TRBD2	.	13	TRBJ2-7	TGTGCCAGCAGTGAGGGACTAGGGTGGGAGCAGTACTTC	CASSEGLGWEQYF
TRBV4-3	.	.	15	TRBJ1-2	TGCGCCAGCAGCCAAGATAGGACAGACTTATATGGCTACACCTTC	CASSQDRTDLYGYTF